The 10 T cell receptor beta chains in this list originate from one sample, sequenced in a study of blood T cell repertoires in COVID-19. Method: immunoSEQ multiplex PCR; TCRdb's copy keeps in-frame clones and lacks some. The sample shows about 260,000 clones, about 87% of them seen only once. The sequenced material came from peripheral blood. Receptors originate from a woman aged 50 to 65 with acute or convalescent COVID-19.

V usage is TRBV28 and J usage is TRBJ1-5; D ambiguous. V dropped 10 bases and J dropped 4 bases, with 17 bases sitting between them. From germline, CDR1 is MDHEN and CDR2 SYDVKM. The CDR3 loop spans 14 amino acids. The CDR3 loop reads CATVFPADNQPQHF. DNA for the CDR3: TGTGCCACCGTCTTTCCCGCGGATAATCAGCCCCAGCATTTT.

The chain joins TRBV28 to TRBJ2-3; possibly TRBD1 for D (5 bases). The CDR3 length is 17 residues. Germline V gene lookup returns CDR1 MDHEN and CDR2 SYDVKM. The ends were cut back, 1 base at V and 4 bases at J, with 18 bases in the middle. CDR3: CASSLSKFRVQSDTQYF. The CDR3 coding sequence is TGTGCCAGCAGTTTATCCAAATTCAGGGTTCAATCAGATACGCAGTATTTT.

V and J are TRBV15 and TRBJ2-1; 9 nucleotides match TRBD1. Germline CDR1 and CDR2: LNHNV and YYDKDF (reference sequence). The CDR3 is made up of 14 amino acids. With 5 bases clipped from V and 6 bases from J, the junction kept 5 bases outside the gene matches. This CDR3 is CATSEDRGINEQFF. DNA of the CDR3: TGTGCCACCAGCGAAGACAGGGGGATCAATGAGCAGTTCTTC.

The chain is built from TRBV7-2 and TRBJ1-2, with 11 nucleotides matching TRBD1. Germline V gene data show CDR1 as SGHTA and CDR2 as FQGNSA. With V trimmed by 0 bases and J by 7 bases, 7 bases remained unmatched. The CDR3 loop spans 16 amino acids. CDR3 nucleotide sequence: TGTGCCAGCAGCTTAGCCGGCGGGACAGGGGGGGGTGGCTACACCTTC. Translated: CASSLAGGTGGGGYTF.

The DNA of the CDR3 is TGTGCCACCAGTGATAAAGGAGATAGGGGCCCCGGGGAGCTGTTTTTT. Encoded protein: CATSDKGDRGPGELFF. V usage is TRBV24-1 and J usage is TRBJ2-2, with TRBD1 as a possible D gene (5 bases). CDR1 and CDR2 from the germline V gene are KGHDR and SFDVKD. CDR3 length: 16 residues. V lost 3 bases to trimming and J lost 6 bases, with 16 bases between them.

The CDR3 nucleotides are TGTGCCAGCAGATGGGGACAGGATGGCTACACCTTC. This gives the protein CASRWGQDGYTF. The chain uses TRBV6-5 and TRBJ1-2; TRBD1 matches 8 bases. The CDR3 has 12 residues. Germline CDR1 reads MNHEY; CDR2 reads SVGAGI. Germline trimming cut 6 bases from V and 6 bases from J; bases unmatched to any gene: 3.

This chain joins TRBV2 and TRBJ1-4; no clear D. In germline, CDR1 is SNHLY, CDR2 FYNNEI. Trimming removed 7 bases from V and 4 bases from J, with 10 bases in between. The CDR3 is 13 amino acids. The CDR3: CASNRQVNEKLFF. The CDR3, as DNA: TGTGCCAGCAATCGGCAGGTTAATGAAAAACTGTTTTTT.

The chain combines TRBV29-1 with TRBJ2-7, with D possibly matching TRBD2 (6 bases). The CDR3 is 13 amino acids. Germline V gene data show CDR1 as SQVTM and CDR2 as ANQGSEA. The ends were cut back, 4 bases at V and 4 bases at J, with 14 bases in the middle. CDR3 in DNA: TGCAGCGTTGCTTCCATAGGAGGGTACGAGCAGTACTTC. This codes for CSVASIGGYEQYF.

CDR3: CASSPGQGDEQYF. CDR3 DNA sequence: TGTGCCAGCAGCCCAGGACAGGGTGACGAGCAGTACTTC. J is TRBJ2-7 and V is TRBV4-2; TRBD1 aligns across 8 bases. The CDR3 is 13 residues long. V lost 4 bases and J lost 5; bases outside the gene matches: 4. Germline-derived CDR1 and CDR2 are LGHNA and YNFKEQ.

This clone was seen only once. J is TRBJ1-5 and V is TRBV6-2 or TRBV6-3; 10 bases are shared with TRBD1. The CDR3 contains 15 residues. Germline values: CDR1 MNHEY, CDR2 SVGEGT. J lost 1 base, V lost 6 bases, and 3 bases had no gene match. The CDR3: CASSGQGVSNQPQHF. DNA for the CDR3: TGTGCCAGCAGCGGACAGGGGGTCAGCAATCAGCCCCAGCATTTT.